The subject of this entry is one T cell receptor (beta chain). The antigen is unknown. The data stem from a study of cytomegalovirus exposure and HLA in healthy donors. V trimming: 11 bases; J trimming: 3 bases; junction bases outside the gene matches: 6. The CDR3 has 13 amino acids. In germline, CDR1 is MDHEN, CDR2 SYDVKM. Study conclusions and caveats: Overall, some 160 TCR beta chains were annotated as cytomegalovirus-associated. According to a subsequent analysis, TCR clusters identified in the first cohort showed a tendency to co-occur across the approximately 120 validation repertoires. For most TCR sequences rarity was the rule, although some public TCRs occurred in many donors.

Profiling relied on immunoSEQ multiplex PCR, and the TCRdb table lists in-frame clones only, not all of them. The top ten hold roughly 1.1% of the sample, which has 55,000 to 65,000 clones, roughly nine tenths seen once. Sequencing used PBMCs. The TCR comes from a man between 18 and 35 years old in good health and CMV-seronegative. This chain uses TRBV28 with TRBJ1-2, with TRBD1 identical over 10 bases. This chain's CDR3 is CAWGTGAYYGYTF. The CDR3, as DNA: TGTGCCTGGGGGACAGGGGCGTACTATGGCTACACCTTC.